The text below deals with one TCR beta chain. Its antigen is still unknown. The sample holds no much larger clone one base away, and base qualities are not on file. This entry belongs to a study of shared T cell receptors in the human thymus (dated by TCRdb to about 2021). Notes on the research overall: The study examined how self-reactive, shared T-cell receptor alpha chains are generated in the human thymus.

Sequences SGHDN (CDR1) and FVKESK (CDR2) are obtained from the germline V gene. The junction shows trimming of 0 bases on V and 9 bases on J, and the gene matches do not reach 10 bases of it. The cysteine opens and the phenylalanine closes a CDR3 of 17 amino acids. The DNA shown is the 51-base CDR3, in frame from base 1. Libraries were prepared through the immunoSEQ multiplex PCR assay. The table was pulled from immuneACCESS by TCRdb, which kept in-frame rearrangements only. Such tables lose some clones; where checked, under half of the loss comes from unresolved V genes, and the rest has no known cause. The sample table records hundreds of thousands of clones; 70% to 80% of these occur just once. The top ten clones comprise about 0.012% of the sample. This same sample was also taken into another study, of human thymus T cells. The second investigation adds: Immunologically healthy infants undergoing open corrective cardiac surgery for congenital heart defects in Finland were used as donors. Thymus tissue was obtained as surgical resects removed during corrective cardiac surgery. Biased V and J gene segment usage appeared to be present in both thymic and peripheral blood repertoires. The related research reported highly overlapping thymic TCR repertoires among unrelated individuals. TCR alpha and beta repertoires from fewer than ten infant thymus samples and a few related peripheral blood samples were characterized in the study. The cohort included six male and a couple of female infants, with donor ages spanning 7 to 244 days. Thymocytes were mechanically released from the tissue and were stored as pellets of about 9.5-33 million cells at -70 degrees C. Genomic DNA was extracted from frozen cell pellets with a QIAsymphony instrument. Using the immunoSEQ multiplex PCR assay, the TCRB and TCRAD loci were amplified from a standardized quantity of quality-controlled genomic DNA. Amplicons spanned the V(D)J region at a length sufficient to cover the CDR3 and identify V and J genes. Amplicon sequencing was performed on an Illumina platform through the commercial immunoSEQ service. Primer bias and sequencing errors were corrected using previously described methods, and TCRAD and TCRB definitions followed the IMGT database. Analysis of the repertoires was done with immunoSEQ Analyzer 3.0 and VDJTools and included basic statistics, V/J segment usage, diversity estimates, rarefaction and pairwise overlap. Diversity was estimated with Chao1, ChaoE, Efron-Thisted, Shannon and inverse Simpson indices, and also on datasets down-sampled to the smallest sample. Repertoire overlap was determined by strict matching of CDR3 nucleotide sequence, V gene and J gene, and Jaccard-based multidimensional scaling clustering was applied. On average, approximately 860,000 unique TCRB clonotypes were obtained from thymus samples, compared with 70,000 to 100,000 from blood samples.

This TCR was sampled from a boy in the first two years of life with a congenital heart defect. Donor details come from another sample of the same person, matched by shared clones. Sequences were obtained from thymocytes. The chain is assembled from TRBV14 and TRBJ2-1; 11 bases in the junction line up with TRBD1. At the DNA level, the sequence is TGTGCCAGCAGCCAAGAGAGGGGTGGGACAGGGGGAATTGAGCAGTTCTTC. Translated, this gives CASSQERGGTGGIEQFF. Where the CDR3 stops, the reference TRBV14 and TRBJ2-1 genes take over; the full variable domain is EAGVTQFPSHSVIEKGQTVTLRCDPISGHDNLYWYRRVMGKEIKFLLHFVKESKQDESGMPNNRFLAERTGGTYSTLKVQPAELEDSGVYFCASSQERGGTGGIEQFFGPGTRLTVL.